The subject of this entry is one T cell receptor (beta chain). Other DNA sequences within the sample encode an identical CDR3. Seattle enrolled patients during active infection and tracked them longitudinally. There are 14 residues in the CDR3. Germline V gives CDR1 SGHRS, CDR2 YFSETQ. J gave up 1 base and V 4 bases, and 3 bases lay outside the gene matches. The data stem from a study of blood T cell repertoires in COVID-19. Study details: The samples span acute and convalescent COVID-19 from the United States, Italy and Spain. T cells, B-cell-depleted T cells, or PBMCs supplied cDNA or gDNA.

Methods used by the authors: Estimation of nucleated cell counts was performed using reference gene primer amplification. This table comes from immunoSEQ multiplex PCR, and its TCRdb copy is limited to in-frame clones, with some not included. V and J calls and clone size follow that table, whereas D and trimming were derived from the DNA. This sample yields 220,000 or so clones, of which approximately 90% are seen a single time; more than 0.7% belongs to the top ten. V gene TRBV5-1 combines with J gene TRBJ2-7, with 9 nucleotides matching TRBD1. Sequenced material: peripheral blood. This receptor was obtained from a man aged 55 to 70 with COVID-19, enrolled during active disease. CDR3 sequence reads: CASSPDRGSYEQYF. The CDR3 region has the DNA TGCGCCAGCAGCCCGGACAGGGGATCCTACGAGCAGTACTTC.